Given below is one T cell receptor (beta chain) in context. One junction end disagrees with the germline gene, perhaps due to a read error. This entry comes from a study of blood T cell repertoires in COVID-19. The wider study: Sites across the United States, Italy and Spain contributed samples from acute and convalescent COVID-19.

Those enrolled in Seattle joined during active infection and were followed longitudinally afterward. Germline CDR1 reads SGHKS; CDR2 reads YYEKEE (reference sequence). The CDR3 consists of 12 residues. As originally analysed: Nucleated cell counts were estimated from reference gene primer amplification. Here immunoSEQ multiplex PCR was the method, and the copy in TCRdb shows in-frame clones only, minus some. From that table come the V and J calls and clone size; the DNA was used to work out D and trimming. This table holds some 250,000 clones, 86% found once. The chain recombines TRBV5-5 with TRBJ2-7; 10 nucleotides agree with TRBD2. The sequencing input was peripheral blood. The receptor comes from a woman under 40 with COVID-19, enrolled during active disease. The CDR3 spells CASSFAERGGLF. The DNA of the CDR3 is TGTGCCAGCAGCTTCGCGGAGCGGGGGGGCCTTTTC.